This TCR beta chain was recorded in a study of OX40 agonist ivuxolimab in advanced cancers. The wider study: Dosing consisted of intravenous ivuxolimab at 0.01 to 10 mg/kg every 2 weeks. Participants, roughly 81% male, averaged roughly 55 years of age, ranging from about 23 to 85. Findings and limits, study-wide: The authors did not determine the antigen specificity of the expanded peripheral T cells.

With baseline, cycle 4 day 1, and cycle 7 day 1 as timepoints, blood was sampled. TCRdb's table, derived via immunoSEQ multiplex PCR, lists solely in-frame clones and lacks some. This table has about 46,000 clones, around 77% appearing once. The length of the CDR3 is 13 residues. Looked up from germline, CDR1 is SQVTM and CDR2 is ANQGSEA. The V and J ends lost 7 bases and 3 bases, in that order; junction bases with no gene match: 5. Notes on this clone: As yet, its antigen is unknown.

This sequence was found in an adult with an advanced solid tumor such as melanoma, head and neck, liver or kidney cancer. The rearrangement links TRBV29-1 to TRBJ1-3, with 8 bases fitting TRBD1. Sequenced here: CD4+ or CD8+ T cells sorted from blood, sampled in a trial of the OX40 agonist ivuxolimab. The CDR3 nucleotides read TGCAGCGCCCGGACAGGGAGTGGAAACACCATATATTTT. As protein: CSARTGSGNTIYF.